The 20 T cell receptor beta chains below were found in one sample sequenced in a study of vaccination and CD4 T cells after COVID-19. As for treatment: roughly ten-day PBMC culture with coronavirus spike peptide pools or control peptides (ViraFEST assay). Their antigen targets remain unknown. Cultured CD4+ T cell DNA was sequenced using the Oncomine TCR Beta short-read assay. MiXCR, run by TCRdb on the PCR reads, gives a single entry per CDR3 protein. The sample includes around 19,000 distinct CDR3 sequences, approximately 45% of them seen just once. Sequences were derived from CD4+ T cells from blood, cultured in vitro, sampled after SARS-CoV-2 vaccination. The origin of the receptors is a human donor who had recovered from COVID-19.

In its sample, this clonotype was seen once. V usage is TRBV4-1 and J usage is TRBJ2-3, with 10 bases matching TRBD2. This CDR3 has 15 residues. J gave up 4 bases and V 6 bases, and 7 bases lay outside the gene matches. Germline V gene sequence: CDR1 MGHRA, CDR2 YSYEKL. DNA for the CDR3: TGCGCCAGCAGACAGCTAGCGGGAGCTCCAGATACGCAGTATTTT. It specifies CASRQLAGAPDTQYF.

In its sample, this clonotype was seen a few times. This chain joins TRBV7-2 and TRBJ2-2, with 8 bases fitting TRBD2. V gave up 1 base and J gave up 5 bases; unmatched junction bases: 9. Germline V CDR1 and CDR2: SGHTA, FQGNSA. CDR3 size: 17 residues. CDR3 residues: CASSLDHGGGKTGELFF. CDR3 coding DNA: TGTGCCAGCAGCTTAGACCACGGCGGGGGGAAAACCGGGGAGCTGTTTTTT.

The gene calls are TRBV7-3 and TRBJ1-1; 10 bases map to TRBD1. The ends lost 5 bases at V and 5 bases at J; junction bases unmatched: 5. The CDR3 spans 14 residues. In germline, CDR1 is SGHTA, CDR2 FQGTGA. Written as DNA, the CDR3 is TGTGCCAGCAGCCCCAGGGACAGGGGAACTGAAGCTTTCTTT. Amino acids: CASSPRDRGTEAFF.

In its sample, this clonotype was seen a few times. V and J are TRBV5-1 and TRBJ1-5; the D gene is possibly TRBD1 (5 bases). This CDR3 comprises 15 residues. V was pared by 0 bases and J by 3 bases, with 10 bases between. CDR1 is SGHRS and CDR2 is YFSETQ in the germline V gene. The CDR3 sequence: CASSLGDGFNQPQHF. CDR3 sequence (DNA): TGCGCCAGCAGCTTGGGGGACGGGTTCAATCAGCCCCAGCATTTT.

There are a few counts of this clonotype. The CDR3 sequence is CASSRDRVTTEAFF. The CDR3 DNA reads TGTGCCAGCAGCCGGGACAGGGTAACAACTGAAGCTTTCTTT. The V gene is TRBV7-2, the J gene TRBJ1-1; 9 bases match TRBD1. V was clipped by 5 bases and J by 5 bases; unmatched bases: 6. This CDR3 has 14 amino acids. The germline CDR1 and CDR2 sequences are SGHTA and FQGNSA.

This clonotype was detected a few times. The V gene is TRBV7-9, the J gene TRBJ2-7; D is ambiguous. There are 13 residues in the CDR3. Between the trimmed V and J ends, which lost 1 base and 3 bases, there was a span of 7 bases. Germline V CDR1 and CDR2: SEHNR, FQNEAQ (reference sequence). CDR3 sequence (DNA): TGTGCCAGCAGCTTAGTTGGTGACTACGAGCAGTACTTC. Amino acids: CASSLVGDYEQYF.

This clonotype has just a few counts. This chain joins TRBV6-2 or TRBV6-3 and TRBJ1-6, with a possible D match to TRBD1 (5 bases). Trimming removed 5 bases from V and 11 bases from J, with 16 bases in between. The CDR3 length is 14 residues. Germline V gene sequence: CDR1 MNHEY, CDR2 SVGEGT. The CDR3: CASSPGTPGPPLHF. As DNA, the CDR3 is TGTGCCAGCAGTCCGGGGACCCCGGGGCCACCCCTCCACTTT.

The chain employs TRBV28 and TRBJ2-7; 7 nucleotides align to TRBD1. V lost 5 bases, J lost 0 bases, and 13 bases stayed unmatched. This CDR3 has 17 residues. The germline V gene has CDR1 MDHEN and CDR2 SYDVKM. This CDR3 is CASSPNVLGTVSYEQYF. DNA for the CDR3: TGTGCCAGCAGTCCTAACGTCCTCGGGACAGTCTCCTACGAGCAGTACTTC. Filled out from reference TRBV28 and TRBJ2-7, the complete variable domain reads DVKVTQSSRYLVKRTGEKVFLECVQDMDHENMFWYRQDPGLGLRLIYFSYDVKMKEKGDIPEGYSVSREKKERFSLILESASTNQTSMYLCASSPNVLGTVSYEQYFGPGTRLTVT.

The CDR3 loop is CASSLGLAGYYEQYF. The CDR3 coding sequence is TGTGCCAGCAGCTTGGGGCTAGCGGGTTACTACGAGCAGTACTTC. J is TRBJ2-7 and V is TRBV5-8; 8 bases map to TRBD2. The ends lost 0 bases at V and 3 bases at J; junction bases unmatched: 5. This CDR3 comprises 15 residues. The V gene's germline CDR1 is SGHTS and CDR2 YDEGEE.

In DNA form, the CDR3 reads TGTGCCAGCGGGGACAGGTATGGCTACACCTTC. It encodes CASGDRYGYTF. This rearrangement joins TRBV5-4 to TRBJ1-2; TRBD1 matches 8 bases. Germline lookup yields CDR1 SGHNT and CDR2 YYREEE (reference sequence). The CDR3 has 11 residues. Trimming cost V 7 bases and J 5 bases; bases outside gene matches: 1.

This clonotype was seen more than once but under ten times. The chain has TRBV5-6 and TRBJ2-5; the D is unclear. Germline V gene sequence: CDR1 SGHDT, CDR2 YYEEEE. Trimming stripped 0 bases from V and 2 bases from J, with 5 bases between. CDR3 length: 13 residues. DNA of the CDR3: TGTGCCAGCAGCTTGGAACAGCAAGAGACCCAGTACTTC. Amino acid sequence: CASSLEQQETQYF.

The chain carries TRBV28 and TRBJ1-5, with D perhaps matching TRBD1 (6 bases). V was shortened by 6 bases and J by 11 bases, with 11 bases between the two germline ends. The V gene's germline CDR1 is MDHEN and CDR2 SYDVKM. The CDR3 consists of 11 residues. CDR3 DNA: TGTGCCAGCAGCGGGGGCAGGGCCCAGCATTTT. Its protein product is CASSGGRAQHF.

This chain connects TRBV20-1 to TRBJ2-1; 9 bases fit TRBD1. From germline, CDR1 is DFQATT and CDR2 SNEGSKA (reference sequence). The CDR3 is made up of 12 amino acids. The V segment lost 5 bases and the J segment 13 bases; nucleotides outside the gene matches: 9. In nucleotides, the CDR3 is TGCAGTGCTTACACCGGGACAGGGCTCCAGTTCTTC. It yields the protein CSAYTGTGLQFF.

J is TRBJ2-1 and V is TRBV7-2; 8 bases are a match to TRBD2. V lost 4 bases to trimming and J lost 0 bases; unmatched junction nucleotides: 5. CDR1 is SGHTA and CDR2 is FQGNSA in the germline V gene. The CDR3 is made up of 16 amino acids. CDR3 nucleotide sequence: TGTGCCAGCAGCTCCCTAGCGGGCCCCTCCTACAATGAGCAGTTCTTC. Translated, it gives CASSSLAGPSYNEQFF.

A few counts support this clonotype. The rearrangement links TRBV10-3 to TRBJ2-2, with D perhaps matching TRBD2 (5 bases). V lost 8 bases, J lost 5 bases, and 12 bases lay in between. The CDR3 loop spans 13 amino acids. From germline, CDR1 is ENHRY and CDR2 SYGVKD. This CDR3 is CAIFIEGTGELFF. The CDR3 DNA reads TGTGCCATCTTCATCGAGGGTACCGGGGAGCTGTTTTTT.

This clonotype has only a few counts. V and J are TRBV20-1 and TRBJ2-7; TRBD1 aligns across 10 bases. CDR1 and CDR2 (germline): DFQATT, SNEGSKA (reference sequence). The CDR3 runs to 12 residues. Here the CDR3 reads CSGGQGMYEQYF. The CDR3 DNA sequence: TGCAGCGGGGGACAGGGGATGTACGAGCAGTACTTC.

The table lists this clonotype with a count of one. The rearrangement joins TRBV20-1 to TRBJ2-1; TRBD2 matches 12 bases. V lost 0 bases to trimming and J lost 3 bases; unmatched junction nucleotides: 3. CDR3 length equals 16 residues. Germline V gene lookup returns CDR1 DFQATT and CDR2 SNEGSKA (reference sequence). CDR3 residues: CSARDRTSGIYNEQFF. The CDR3 nucleotides read TGCAGTGCTAGAGATCGGACTAGCGGGATCTACAATGAGCAGTTCTTC.

The chain uses TRBV27 and TRBJ1-1; D remains unclear. CDR3 length: 16 amino acids. Trimming stripped 5 bases from V and 2 bases from J, with 18 bases between. Germline CDR1 is MNHEY and CDR2 is SMNVEV (reference sequence). The CDR3 region has the DNA TGTGCCAGCAGTCCTCAAGGACCGCCACTAAACACTGAAGCTTTCTTT. Translating it yields CASSPQGPPLNTEAFF.

V and J are TRBV10-3 and TRBJ1-2; D remains unclear. Trimming removed 3 bases from V and 4 bases from J, with 9 bases in between. Germline assignment: CDR1 ENHRY and CDR2 SYGVKD. The CDR3 length is 13 residues. The CDR3 region is CAISERVPYGYTF. The CDR3 nucleotides read TGTGCCATCAGTGAACGGGTTCCCTATGGCTACACCTTC.

This clonotype was found a few times. The chain has TRBV20-1 and TRBJ2-3, with 9 bases fitting TRBD2. Germline trimming cut 3 bases from V and 4 bases from J; bases unmatched to any gene: 8. CDR1 is DFQATT, CDR2 SNEGSKA, per germline (reference sequence). CDR3 length: 15 residues. The CDR3 bases are TGCAGTGCTAGTATGCTAGCGGGATCGGCAGATACGCAGTATTTT. Protein: CSASMLAGSADTQYF.